These T cell receptor beta chains were read from a single sample in a study of TIL therapy for anti-PD-1-resistant metastatic lung cancer. Produced via immunoSEQ multiplex PCR; TCRdb's table is partial and in-frame only. The sample includes roughly 92,000 clones, just over 65% of them seen just once. This material consisted of tumor tissue, taken at baseline. The source is a person between 25 and 79 years old with non-small cell lung cancer. CDR3s include the opening cysteine and the closing phenylalanine or tryptophan. D genes are given only for firm matches. Where a row states a size, it is once, few, many or the class of an expanded clone; other rows omit it.

>NA|few|TRBJ1-4|TRBV5-1
CASHRAGDANEKLFF
TGCGCCAGCCACCGCGCGGGGGATGCTAATGAAAAACTGTTTTTT
>NA|NA|TRBJ1-2|TRBV5-4
CASSPDSAYGYTF
TGTGCCAGCAGCCCGGACAGCGCCTATGGCTACACCTTC
>NA|few|TRBJ2-2|TRBV27
CASSLGLVNTGELFF
TGTGCCAGCAGTTTAGGGCTGGTGAACACCGGGGAGCTGTTTTTT
>NA|NA|TRBJ2-7|TRBV7-2
CASSHSPGGYEQYF
TGTGCCAGCAGCCACTCTCCCGGCGGATACGAGCAGTACTTC
>TRBD2|NA|TRBJ2-1|TRBV7-3
CASSRTSDGGRFF
TGTGCCAGCAGCCGGACTAGCGACGGGGGACGGTTCTTC
>NA|NA|TRBJ2-5|TRBV24-1
CATSDLERETQYF
TGTGCCACCAGTGATTTGGAAAGGGAGACCCAGTACTTC
>NA|few|TRBJ1-4|TRBV3-1/TRBV3-2
CASSQGANANEKLFF
TGTGCCAGCAGCCAGGGGGCTAATGCTAATGAAAAACTGTTTTTT
>NA|once|TRBJ2-7|TRBV21-1
CASSKKGHISYEQYF
TGTGCCAGCAGCAAAAAAGGACACATCTCCTACGAGCAGTACTTC
>NA|NA|TRBJ2-3|TRBV5-5
CASSLGPYTDTQYF
TGTGCCAGCAGCCTGGGTCCATACACAGATACGCAGTATTTT
>NA|few|TRBJ1-6|TRBV4-1
CASSQDGRQSDNSPLHF
TGCGCCAGCAGCCAAGATGGTAGGCAGAGCGATAATTCACCCCTCCACTTT
>TRBD2|NA|TRBJ2-7|TRBV7-8
CASSLVVAGDYEQYF
TGTGCCAGCAGCTTAGTAGTAGCGGGGGACTACGAGCAGTACTTC
>NA|NA|TRBJ2-7|TRBV6-4
CASSLPAGPPLEQYF
TGTGCCAGCAGCCTCCCGGCGGGCCCGCCCCTCGAGCAGTACTTC
>TRBD1|few|TRBJ1-5|TRBV6-1
CASSVRGQGAGQPQHF
TGTGCCAGCAGTGTACGGGGCCAGGGGGCAGGTCAGCCCCAGCATTTT
>NA|NA|TRBJ1-1|TRBV19
CASTERGGRSTEAFF
TGTGCCAGTACCGAGAGGGGCGGGAGGAGCACTGAAGCTTTCTTT
>NA|few|TRBJ2-1|TRBV19
CASSILGDSYNEQFF
TGTGCCAGTAGTATACTTGGAGACTCCTACAATGAGCAGTTCTTC
>NA|few|TRBJ2-7|TRBV5-1
CASSSRDSYEQYF
TGCGCCAGCAGCTCCCGAGATTCCTACGAGCAGTACTTC
>NA|NA|TRBJ1-3|TRBV28
CASSSTGVGNTIYF
TGTGCCAGCAGTTCGACCGGGGTCGGAAACACCATATATTTT
>TRBD1|NA|TRBJ2-1|TRBV5-1
CASSRGQGDNEQFF
TGCGCCAGCAGCAGGGGACAGGGGGACAATGAGCAGTTCTTC